These 16 T cell receptor beta chains share one sample of origin, sequenced in a study of cytomegalovirus exposure and HLA in healthy donors. It was with 60 Vbeta and 13 Jbeta primers that the PCR ran. Only in-frame clones appear in the TCRdb table, and some are missing; sequencing was by immunoSEQ multiplex PCR. The sample lists some 96,000 clones; roughly 79% were seen once. The sample comprised PBMCs. These receptor sequences come from a man aged 35-49 years in good health and CMV-seronegative.

J is TRBJ1-1 and V is TRBV9; the D is unclear. V was trimmed by 4 bases and J by 1 base, leaving 11 bases between them. This CDR3 is built from 14 residues. Germline-derived CDR1 and CDR2 are SGDLS and YYNGEE. CDR3 protein: CASSPTTRNTEAFF. The CDR3 DNA sequence: TGTGCCAGCAGCCCTACTACACGGAACACTGAAGCTTTCTTT.

This rearrangement joins TRBV10-3 to TRBJ2-1; tentative D call: TRBD2 (6 bases). Germline V lookup: CDR1 ENHRY, CDR2 SYGVKD. This CDR3 has 14 residues. V lost 6 bases to trimming and J lost 2 bases, with 11 bases between them. CDR3 in DNA: TGTGCCATCAGGTTAGCGGACCCCTACAATGAGCAGTTCTTC. Translation gives CAIRLADPYNEQFF.

The chain's CDR3 is CASSLAGQDYEQYF. CDR3 coding DNA: TGTGCCAGCAGCTTAGCAGGACAGGATTACGAGCAGTACTTC. This chain joins TRBV7-6 and TRBJ2-7; TRBD1 agrees at 7 bases. This CDR3 has 14 amino acids. Germline-derived CDR1 and CDR2 are SGHVS and FNYEAQ. V shed 0 bases and J 4 bases; nucleotides not matched to a gene: 3.

V gene TRBV15 combines with J gene TRBJ2-1, with a possible D match to TRBD1 (6 bases). The CDR3 is made up of 16 amino acids. Germline loops: CDR1 LNHNV, CDR2 YYDKDF (reference sequence). V lost 0 bases to trimming and J lost 3 bases, with 12 bases between them. This CDR3 reads CATSREQDRIYNEQFF. CDR3 DNA sequence: TGTGCCACCAGCAGAGAACAGGACAGAATCTACAATGAGCAGTTCTTC.

The chain recombines TRBV6-5 with TRBJ1-3; D gene unclear. V gave up 4 bases and J gave up 7 bases, with 8 bases separating them. In germline, CDR1 is MNHEY, CDR2 SVGAGI. CDR3 length: 12 amino acids. In DNA, the CDR3 is TGTGCCAGCAGTTCCCCCATTAACACCATATATTTT. As protein: CASSSPINTIYF.

V is TRBV28 and J is TRBJ1-4; 10 bases agree with TRBD1. The length of the CDR3 is 15 residues. In germline, CDR1 is MDHEN, CDR2 SYDVKM. V trimming: 5 bases; J trimming: 7 bases; junction bases outside the gene matches: 7. The CDR3 region is CASSRPGTGVEKLFF. Here the CDR3 DNA reads TGTGCCAGCAGTCGTCCCGGGACAGGGGTTGAAAAACTGTTTTTT.

V gene TRBV27 combines with J gene TRBJ2-1; 10 bases match TRBD2. V dropped 0 bases and J dropped 6; count of bases not matched to a gene: 5. This CDR3 is built from 16 residues. CDR1 MNHEY and CDR2 SMNVEV come from the germline V gene (reference sequence). The CDR3 coding sequence is TGTGCCAGCAGTTTATCGCCTAGCGGGGGCCTCAATGAGCAGTTCTTC. Translated, it gives CASSLSPSGGLNEQFF.

V and J are TRBV7-9 and TRBJ2-2, with 13 bases fitting TRBD2. Germline loops: CDR1 SEHNR, CDR2 FQNEAQ (reference sequence). Trimming took 0 bases from V and 6 from J; bases not matched to a gene: 10. The CDR3 is 19 amino acids. DNA for the CDR3: TGTGCCAGCAGCTTAGCCCTCCATACCGGGACTAGCGGGGCCGGGGAGCTGTTTTTT. It encodes CASSLALHTGTSGAGELFF.

The rearrangement links TRBV13 to TRBJ1-3; D is unclear. The germline V gene has CDR1 PRHDT and CDR2 FYEKMQ (reference sequence). V gave up 8 bases and J gave up 2 bases, with 13 bases separating them. The CDR3 length is 14 residues. This chain's CDR3 is CASGTDGAGNTIYF. The CDR3 DNA sequence: TGTGCCAGCGGAACGGACGGGGCTGGAAACACCATATATTTT.

The V gene is TRBV6-1, the J gene TRBJ2-1, with 8 bases aligning to TRBD2. J was trimmed by 7 bases and V by 1 base; bases with no gene match: 3. The CDR3 consists of 14 residues. CDR1 MNHNS and CDR2 SASEGT come from the germline V gene. CDR3 loop: CASSEGGTSNEQFF. The CDR3 DNA follows: TGTGCCAGCAGTGAAGGCGGGACTAGTAATGAGCAGTTCTTC.

This clone was picked up one time. CDR3 coding DNA: TGTGCCAGCAGCCCGAAATTGGGACAGCGGGGGGATGGAGAGACCCAGTACTTC. It encodes CASSPKLGQRGDGETQYF. V gene TRBV11-2 combines with J gene TRBJ2-5, with 9 nucleotides matching TRBD2. Per germline, CDR1 SGHAT and CDR2 FQNNGV. This CDR3 has 18 residues. Trimming took 5 bases from V and 4 from J; bases not matched to a gene: 17.

This clone has only a few counts. The chain joins TRBV7-2 to TRBJ2-2; 9 nucleotides agree with TRBD2. V trimming: 3 bases; J trimming: 5 bases; junction bases outside the gene matches: 4. The CDR3 is made up of 15 amino acids. Germline V gene sequence: CDR1 SGHTA, CDR2 FQGNSA. In DNA, the CDR3 is TGTGCCAGCAGCTTTAGCGGGAGCTTGACCGGGGAGCTGTTTTTT. This codes for CASSFSGSLTGELFF.

V and J are TRBV9 and TRBJ2-4, with D maybe TRBD2 (5 bases). The CDR3 spans 15 residues. CDR1 is SGDLS and CDR2 is YYNGEE in the germline V gene. Deletions cut 0 bases from V and 2 bases from J, with 9 bases between. The CDR3 here is CASSVAGSPKNIQYF. The CDR3, as DNA: TGTGCCAGCAGCGTAGCGGGGTCTCCCAAAAACATTCAGTACTTC.

This clone came up once. The V and J genes are TRBV27 and TRBJ2-7; the match to TRBD1 covers 11 bases. The CDR3 spans 14 residues. Germline loops: CDR1 MNHEY, CDR2 SMNVEV (reference sequence). V trimming: 3 bases; J trimming: 5 bases; junction bases outside the gene matches: 3. CDR3 region: CASSFAGQGDEQYF. The CDR3 DNA reads as TGTGCCAGCAGTTTCGCGGGACAGGGGGACGAGCAGTACTTC.

This chain connects TRBV9 to TRBJ2-3; 14 bases line up with TRBD2. V was clipped by 3 bases and J by 0 bases; unmatched bases: 3. This CDR3 has 17 amino acids. In germline, CDR1 is SGDLS, CDR2 YYNGEE. CDR3 coding DNA: TGTGCCAGCAGCGCCGGACTAGCGGGGGGTAGCACAGATACGCAGTATTTT. This encodes CASSAGLAGGSTDTQYF.

This clone has only one observation. This rearrangement joins TRBV7-8 to TRBJ1-1; D is ambiguous. Trimming removed 3 bases from V and 3 bases from J, with 8 bases in between. The CDR3 is made up of 13 amino acids. Germline CDR1 SGHVS, CDR2 FQNEAQ. CDR3 sequence reads: CASSLGVDTEAFF. CDR3 in DNA: TGTGCCAGCAGCTTGGGCGTGGACACTGAAGCTTTCTTT.